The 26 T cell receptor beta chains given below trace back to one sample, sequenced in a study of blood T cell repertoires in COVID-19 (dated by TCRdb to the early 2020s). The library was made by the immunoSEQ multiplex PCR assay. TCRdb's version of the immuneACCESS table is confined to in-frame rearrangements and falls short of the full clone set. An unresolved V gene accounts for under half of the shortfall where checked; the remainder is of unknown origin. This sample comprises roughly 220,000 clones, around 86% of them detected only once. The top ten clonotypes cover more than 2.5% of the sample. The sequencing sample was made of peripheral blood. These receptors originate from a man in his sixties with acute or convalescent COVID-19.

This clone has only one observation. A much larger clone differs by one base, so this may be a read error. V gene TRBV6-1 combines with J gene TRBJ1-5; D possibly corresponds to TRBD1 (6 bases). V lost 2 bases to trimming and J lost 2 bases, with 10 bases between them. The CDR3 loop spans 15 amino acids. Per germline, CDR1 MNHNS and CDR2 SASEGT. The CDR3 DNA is TGTGCCAGCAGTGAACAGGGGTTGGGCAATCAGCCCCAGCATTTT. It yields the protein CASSEQGLGNQPQHF.

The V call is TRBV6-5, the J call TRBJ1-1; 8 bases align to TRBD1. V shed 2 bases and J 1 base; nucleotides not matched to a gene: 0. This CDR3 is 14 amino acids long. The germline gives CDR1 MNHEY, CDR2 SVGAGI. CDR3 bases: TGTGCCAGCAGTTACGACAGGGGGAACACTGAAGCTTTCTTT. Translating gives CASSYDRGNTEAFF.

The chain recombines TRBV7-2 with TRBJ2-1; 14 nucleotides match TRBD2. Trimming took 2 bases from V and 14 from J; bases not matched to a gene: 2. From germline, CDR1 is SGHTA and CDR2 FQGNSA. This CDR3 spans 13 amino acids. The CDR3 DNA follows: TGTGCCAGCAGCTTAAGGACTAGCGGGGGGAAGTTCTTC. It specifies CASSLRTSGGKFF.

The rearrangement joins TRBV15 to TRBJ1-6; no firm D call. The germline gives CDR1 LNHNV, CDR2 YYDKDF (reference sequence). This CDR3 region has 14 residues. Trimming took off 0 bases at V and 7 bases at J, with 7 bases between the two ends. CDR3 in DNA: TGTGCCACCAGCAGAGATTGGGCAAATTCACCCCTCCACTTT. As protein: CATSRDWANSPLHF.

This CDR3 is CASSSTRGGYTF. The CDR3 DNA is TGTGCCAGCAGCTCCACTCGGGGTGGCTACACCTTC. The chain couples TRBV5-8 to TRBJ1-2; D gene uncertain. The germline V gene encodes CDR1 SGHTS and CDR2 YDEGEE. CDR3 length equals 12 residues. V dropped 3 bases and J dropped 7 bases, with 10 bases sitting between them.

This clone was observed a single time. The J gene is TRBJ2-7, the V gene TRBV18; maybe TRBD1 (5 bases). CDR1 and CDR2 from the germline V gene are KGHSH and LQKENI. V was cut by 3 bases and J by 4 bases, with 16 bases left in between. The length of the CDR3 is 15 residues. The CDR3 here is CASSPSTAGFYEQYF. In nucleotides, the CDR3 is TGTGCCAGCTCACCCTCGACGGCAGGGTTTTACGAGCAGTACTTC.

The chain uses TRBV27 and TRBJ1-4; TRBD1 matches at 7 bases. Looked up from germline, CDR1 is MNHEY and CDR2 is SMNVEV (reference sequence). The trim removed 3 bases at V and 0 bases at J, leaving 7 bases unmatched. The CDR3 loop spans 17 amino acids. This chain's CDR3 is CASSLGGQTTTNEKLFF. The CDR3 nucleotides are TGTGCCAGCAGTTTGGGGGGACAGACGACAACTAATGAAAAACTGTTTTTT. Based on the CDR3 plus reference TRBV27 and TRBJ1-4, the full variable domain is EAQVTQNPRYLITVTGKKLTVTCSQNMNHEYMSWYRQDPGLGLRQIYYSMNVEVTDKGDVPEGYKVSRKEKRNFPLILESPSPNQTSLYFCASSLGGQTTTNEKLFFGSGTQLSVL.

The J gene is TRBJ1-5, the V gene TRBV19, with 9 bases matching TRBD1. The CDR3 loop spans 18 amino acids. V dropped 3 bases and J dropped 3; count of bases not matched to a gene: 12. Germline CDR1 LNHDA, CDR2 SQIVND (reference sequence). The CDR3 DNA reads TGTGCCAGTAGTATCAGCGGGACAGGGTGGGGGGTCAATCAGCCCCAGCATTTT. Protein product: CASSISGTGWGVNQPQHF. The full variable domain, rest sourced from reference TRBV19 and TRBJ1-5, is DGGITQSPKYLFRKEGQNVTLSCEQNLNHDAMYWYRQDPGQGLRLIYYSQIVNDFQKGDIAEGYSVSREKKESFPLTVTSAQKNPTAFYLCASSISGTGWGVNQPQHFGDGTRLSIL.

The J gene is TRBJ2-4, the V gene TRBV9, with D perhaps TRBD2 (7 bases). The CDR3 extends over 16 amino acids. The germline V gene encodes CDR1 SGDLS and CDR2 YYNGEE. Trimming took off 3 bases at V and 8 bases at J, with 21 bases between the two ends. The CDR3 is CASSGGAGGGGDIQYF. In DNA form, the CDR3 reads TGTGCCAGCAGCGGGGGCGCGGGCGGGGGCGGGGACATTCAGTACTTC.

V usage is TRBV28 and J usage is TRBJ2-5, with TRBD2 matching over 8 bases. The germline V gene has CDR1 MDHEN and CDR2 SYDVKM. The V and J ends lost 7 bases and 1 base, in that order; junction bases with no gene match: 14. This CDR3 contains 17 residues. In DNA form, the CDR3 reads TGTGCCAGCACTCCGCGGGGGGTCCCGAGCCTCCAAGAGACCCAGTACTTC. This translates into CASTPRGVPSLQETQYF.

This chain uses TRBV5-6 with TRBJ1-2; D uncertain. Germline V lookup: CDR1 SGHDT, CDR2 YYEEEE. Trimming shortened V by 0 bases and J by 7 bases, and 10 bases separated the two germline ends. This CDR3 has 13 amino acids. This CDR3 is CASSLGQAGGYTF. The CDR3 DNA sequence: TGTGCCAGCAGCTTGGGGCAGGCGGGTGGCTACACCTTC.

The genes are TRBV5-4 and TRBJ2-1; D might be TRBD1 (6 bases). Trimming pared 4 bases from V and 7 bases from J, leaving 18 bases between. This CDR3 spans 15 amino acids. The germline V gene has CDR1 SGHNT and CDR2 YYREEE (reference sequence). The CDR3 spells CASSLTVGQGNEQFF. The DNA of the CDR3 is TGTGCCAGCAGCCTCACCGTCGGGCAGGGGAATGAGCAGTTCTTC.

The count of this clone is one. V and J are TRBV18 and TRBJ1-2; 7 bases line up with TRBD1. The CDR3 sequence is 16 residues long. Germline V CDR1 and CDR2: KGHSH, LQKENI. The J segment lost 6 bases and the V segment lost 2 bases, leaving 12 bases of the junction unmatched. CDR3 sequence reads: CASSPYVDREKDGYTF. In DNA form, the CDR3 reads TGTGCCAGCTCACCATACGTTGACAGGGAAAAGGATGGCTACACCTTC. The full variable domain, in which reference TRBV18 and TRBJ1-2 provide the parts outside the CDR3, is NAGVMQNPRHLVRRRGQEARLRCSPMKGHSHVYWYRQLPEEGLKFMVYLQKENIIDESGMPKERFSAEFPKEGPSILRIQQVVRGDSAAYFCASSPYVDREKDGYTFGSGTRLTVV.

The CDR3: CASSLASGLGGYTF. The CDR3 nucleotides are TGTGCCAGCAGCTTAGCTTCAGGCTTGGGCGGCTACACCTTC. The chain recombines TRBV13 with TRBJ1-2; D gene uncertain. There are 14 residues in the CDR3. Germline V gives CDR1 PRHDT, CDR2 FYEKMQ (reference sequence). The V end lost 1 base, the J end lost 8 bases, and 14 bases lay between the germline ends.

The CDR3 reads CSVVAGTGYMNTEAFF. The CDR3 DNA sequence: TGCAGCGTTGTCGCCGGGACAGGGTACATGAACACTGAAGCTTTCTTT. The genes are TRBV29-1 and TRBJ1-1, with TRBD1 matching over 9 bases. Germline trimming cut 4 bases from V and 0 bases from J; bases unmatched to any gene: 9. The CDR3 runs 16 residues. Germline V lookup: CDR1 SQVTM, CDR2 ANQGSEA.

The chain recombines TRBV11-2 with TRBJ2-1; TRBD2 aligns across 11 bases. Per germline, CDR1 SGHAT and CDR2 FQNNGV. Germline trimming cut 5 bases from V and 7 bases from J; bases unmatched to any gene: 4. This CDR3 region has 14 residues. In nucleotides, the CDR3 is TGTGCCAGCAGCCTGCTAGCGGGGGGAAATGAGCAGTTCTTC. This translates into CASSLLAGGNEQFF. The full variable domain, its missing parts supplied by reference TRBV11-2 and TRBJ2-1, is EAGVAQSPRYKIIEKRQSVAFWCNPISGHATLYWYQQILGQGPKLLIQFQNNGVVDDSQLPKDRFSAERLKGVDSTLKIQPAKLEDSAVYLCASSLLAGGNEQFFGPGTRLTVL.

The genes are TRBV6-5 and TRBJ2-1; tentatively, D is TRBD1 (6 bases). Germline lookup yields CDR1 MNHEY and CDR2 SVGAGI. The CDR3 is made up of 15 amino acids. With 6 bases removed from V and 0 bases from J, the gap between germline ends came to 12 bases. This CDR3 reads CASRVQGSSYNEQFF. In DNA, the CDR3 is TGTGCCAGCAGGGTACAGGGTAGCTCCTACAATGAGCAGTTCTTC.

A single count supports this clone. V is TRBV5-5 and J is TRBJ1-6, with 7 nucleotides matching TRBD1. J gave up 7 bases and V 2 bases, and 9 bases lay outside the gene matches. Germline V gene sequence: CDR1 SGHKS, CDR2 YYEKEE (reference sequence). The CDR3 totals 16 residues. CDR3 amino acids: CASSLFSGQANSPLHF. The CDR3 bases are TGTGCCAGCAGCTTATTTTCAGGACAGGCGAATTCACCCCTCCACTTT.

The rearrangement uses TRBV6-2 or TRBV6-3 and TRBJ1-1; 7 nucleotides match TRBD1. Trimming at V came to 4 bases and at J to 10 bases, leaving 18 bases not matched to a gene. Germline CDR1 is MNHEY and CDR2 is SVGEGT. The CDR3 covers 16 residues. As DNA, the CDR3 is TGTGCCAGCAGTTCAACGCTGGCCAGACAGGGACGAGGAGCTTTCTTT. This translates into CASSSTLARQGRGAFF.

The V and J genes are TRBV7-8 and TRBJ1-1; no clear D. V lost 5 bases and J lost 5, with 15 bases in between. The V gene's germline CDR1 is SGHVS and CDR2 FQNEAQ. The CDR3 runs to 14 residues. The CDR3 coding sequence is TGTGCCAGCAGCCTGGGCCCGACGGGAACTGAAGCTTTCTTT. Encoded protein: CASSLGPTGTEAFF.

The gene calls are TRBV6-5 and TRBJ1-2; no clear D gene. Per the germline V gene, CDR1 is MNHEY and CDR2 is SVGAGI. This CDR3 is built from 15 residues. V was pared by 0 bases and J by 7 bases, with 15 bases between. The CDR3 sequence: CASSYSRRVPGGYTF. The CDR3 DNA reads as TGTGCCAGCAGTTACTCGAGGAGGGTTCCTGGTGGCTACACCTTC.

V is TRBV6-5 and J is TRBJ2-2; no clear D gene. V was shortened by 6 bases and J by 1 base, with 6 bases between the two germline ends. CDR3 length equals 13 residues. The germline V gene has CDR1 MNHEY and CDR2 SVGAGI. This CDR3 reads CASRTMNTGELFF. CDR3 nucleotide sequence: TGTGCCAGCAGGACAATGAACACCGGGGAGCTGTTTTTT.

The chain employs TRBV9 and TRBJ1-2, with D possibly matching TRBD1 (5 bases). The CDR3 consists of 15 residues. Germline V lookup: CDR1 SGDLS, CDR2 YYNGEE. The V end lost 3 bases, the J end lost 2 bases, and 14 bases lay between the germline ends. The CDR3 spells CASSGHFQGNYGYTF. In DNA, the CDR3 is TGTGCCAGCAGCGGACACTTTCAGGGAAACTATGGCTACACCTTC.

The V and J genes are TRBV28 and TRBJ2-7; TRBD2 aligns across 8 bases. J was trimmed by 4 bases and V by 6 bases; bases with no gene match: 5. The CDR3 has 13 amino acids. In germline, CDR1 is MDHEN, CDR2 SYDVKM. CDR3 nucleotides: TGTGCCAGCAGCCGGGGGGGGGAGTACGAGCAGTACTTC. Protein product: CASSRGGEYEQYF.

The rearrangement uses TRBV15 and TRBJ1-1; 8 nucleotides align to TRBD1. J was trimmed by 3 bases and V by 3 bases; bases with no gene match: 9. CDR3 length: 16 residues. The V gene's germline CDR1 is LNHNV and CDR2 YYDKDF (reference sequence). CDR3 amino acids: CATSRSGQGKDTEAFF. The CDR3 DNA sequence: TGTGCCACCAGCAGGTCTGGACAGGGTAAGGACACTGAAGCTTTCTTT. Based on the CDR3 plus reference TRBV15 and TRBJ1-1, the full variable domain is DAMVIQNPRYQVTQFGKPVTLSCSQTLNHNVMYWYQQKSSQAPKLLFHYYDKDFNNEADTPDNFQSRRPNTSFCFLDIRSPGLGDTAMYLCATSRSGQGKDTEAFFGQGTRLTVV.

In DNA, the CDR3 is TGTGCCAGCAGCGCTCGACTAGCGGACTACAATGAGCAGTTCTTC. It encodes CASSARLADYNEQFF. V usage is TRBV3-1 (or the pseudogene TRBV3-2) and J usage is TRBJ2-1; TRBD2 agrees at 9 bases. V was pared by 5 bases and J by 3 bases, with 5 bases of the junction left unmatched. This CDR3 spans 15 amino acids. Germline V lookup: CDR1 LGHDT, CDR2 YNNKEL (reference sequence).